The rows below give T cell receptor beta chains drawn from one sample of a study of blood T cell repertoires in COVID-19. Measured with immunoSEQ multiplex PCR; TCRdb has only the in-frame clones, and not every one. Among about 250,000 clones listed, 70% to 90% were seen once. Sequenced material: PBMCs or T cells enriched from blood (not recorded which). Source of these receptors: a woman aged 50 to 60 with acute COVID-19. Both conserved end residues are part of each CDR3. Each record gives: V gene, D gene, clone size, J gene, CDR3 protein, CDR3 DNA. D genes are given only for firm matches. For some rows the clone size is stated as once, few or many, or as a class when expanded; others skip it.

>TRBV6-5|TRBD2|-|TRBJ2-7
CASRDLAGVQTEQYF
TGTGCCAGCAGAGATCTAGCGGGGGTACAAACCGAGCAGTACTTC
>TRBV7-2|TRBD1|-|TRBJ1-1
CASSSDRGRPLEAFF
TGTGCCAGCAGCTCCGACAGGGGGCGACCTCTCGAAGCTTTCTTT
>TRBV4-3|TRBD1|-|TRBJ2-2
CASTIQTGAGELFF
TGCGCCAGCACAATTCAGACAGGGGCCGGGGAGCTGTTTTTT
>TRBV9|-|-|TRBJ2-1
CASDGSGPAGQFF
TGTGCCAGCGACGGCAGCGGGCCCGCGGGGCAGTTCTTC
>TRBV9|TRBD1|-|TRBJ2-1
CASGDRVNFLDEQFF
TGTGCCAGCGGGGACAGGGTCAATTTTCTCGATGAGCAGTTCTTC
>TRBV27|-|-|TRBJ2-1
CASSSQVGPNNEQFF
TGTGCCAGCAGTTCCCAGGTGGGTCCAAACAATGAGCAGTTCTTC
>TRBV7-9|-|once|TRBJ1-2
CASSLGLQGVDGYTF
TGTGCCAGCAGCCTCGGCCTACAGGGTGTGGATGGCTACACCTTC
>TRBV5-1|TRBD2|-|TRBJ2-3
CASSFFPTSGSTDTQYF
TGCGCCAGCAGCTTTTTCCCGACTAGCGGGAGCACAGATACGCAGTATTTT
>TRBV3-1/TRBV3-2|TRBD1|-|TRBJ1-4
CASSGTADNEKLFF
TGTGCCAGCTCGGGGACAGCCGATAATGAAAAACTGTTTTTT
>TRBV5-4|-|few|TRBJ1-4
CASSPTGLEEKLFF
TGTGCCAGCAGCCCCACAGGGCTTGAGGAAAAACTGTTTTTT
>TRBV4-1|-|-|TRBJ1-5
CASSQVHGPQPQHF
TGCGCCAGCAGCCAAGTGCACGGTCCTCAGCCCCAGCATTTT
>TRBV5-4|TRBD2|once|TRBJ2-5
CASGSGGFTQETQYF
TGTGCCAGCGGGAGCGGGGGATTCACCCAAGAGACCCAGTACTTC
>TRBV18|TRBD1|-|TRBJ1-3
CASSPAPGQGDFLSGNTIYF
TGTGCCAGCTCACCGGCGCCGGGACAGGGAGACTTTTTGAGCGGAAACACCATATATTTT
>TRBV4-2|-|-|TRBJ1-5
CASSQGGPNQPQHF
TGTGCCAGCAGCCAGGGAGGGCCCAATCAGCCCCAGCATTTT
>TRBV6-5|-|-|TRBJ2-6
CASRKSVSGANVLTF
TGTGCCAGCAGGAAATCGGTTTCTGGGGCCAACGTCCTGACTTTC
>TRBV12-3/TRBV12-4|-|-|TRBJ1-2
CASSLGAREGYTF
TGTGCCAGCAGTTTAGGGGCCAGAGAAGGCTACACCTTC
>TRBV7-9|-|once|TRBJ1-2
CASSRDNPAAYGYTF
TGTGCCAGCAGCCGCGACAACCCTGCAGCCTATGGCTACACCTTC
>TRBV7-9|-|-|TRBJ1-2
CASSLARGINYGYTF
TGTGCCAGCAGCTTAGCTAGGGGAATTAACTATGGCTACACCTTC
>TRBV19|TRBD1|-|TRBJ1-2
CASRGGNLKTGSNYGYTF
TGTGCCAGTAGAGGGGGAAATCTTAAGACAGGGTCGAACTATGGCTACACCTTC
>TRBV5-4|TRBD2|-|TRBJ2-2
CASSLGGGAVPTGELFF
TGTGCCAGCAGCTTAGGCGGGGGGGCCGTTCCCACCGGGGAGCTGTTTTTT
>TRBV7-8|-|-|TRBJ1-2
CASSPPGVNYGYTF
TGTGCCAGCAGCCCACCCGGGGTTAACTATGGCTACACCTTC
>TRBV5-1|TRBD1|-|TRBJ2-5
CASSLEGRQGRETQYF
TGCGCCAGCAGCTTGGAGGGGAGACAGGGGAGGGAGACCCAGTACTTC
>TRBV25-1|-|-|TRBJ1-1
CASLPSGRYTEAFF
TGTGCCAGCCTCCCCTCAGGCCGATACACTGAAGCTTTCTTT
>TRBV7-9|-|few|TRBJ2-1
CASSYRDYNEQFF
TGTGCCAGCAGCTACCGGGACTACAATGAGCAGTTCTTC
>TRBV6-2/TRBV6-3|TRBD2|-|TRBJ2-1
CASSYEIAGNNEQFF
TGTGCCAGCAGTTACGAAATAGCGGGGAACAATGAGCAGTTCTTC
>TRBV9|-|-|TRBJ1-1
CASSVRVQDTEAFF
TGTGCCAGCAGCGTACGGGTACAGGACACTGAAGCTTTCTTT
>TRBV7-8|-|-|TRBJ1-5
CASSLGRNQPQHF
TGTGCCAGCAGCTTAGGGCGGAATCAGCCCCAGCATTTT